The next 11 T cell receptor beta chains were all read from a single sample in a study of blood T cell repertoires in COVID-19. Some clones are missing from TCRdb's copy, which holds only in-frame ones; the method was immunoSEQ multiplex PCR. The sample includes 200,000 to 250,000 clones, 90% of them seen just once. Material: PBMCs or T cells enriched from blood (not recorded which). Receptor source: a man aged 25-45 years who had been exposed to COVID-19.

This clone appeared a few times. The rearrangement links TRBV5-1 to TRBJ1-5, with 7 bases lining up with TRBD1. This CDR3 contains 13 residues. CDR1 is SGHRS and CDR2 is YFSETQ in the germline V gene. The junction had 2 bases not matched to a gene; V was cut back by 4 bases and J by 4 bases. The CDR3 region is CASSTTGNQPQHF. CDR3 bases: TGCGCCAGCAGCACGACAGGGAATCAGCCCCAGCATTTT.

This sequence joins TRBV9 and TRBJ1-4, with a possible D match to TRBD1 (6 bases). V lost 3 bases, J lost 0 bases, and 9 bases lay in between. The CDR3 consists of 15 residues. Germline V gives CDR1 SGDLS, CDR2 YYNGEE. The CDR3 DNA sequence: TGTGCCAGCAGCGGGGACATAACAACTAATGAAAAACTGTTTTTT. Translation: CASSGDITTNEKLFF.

This clone was seen many times. The chain links TRBV4-2 to TRBJ2-5, with 10 bases identical to TRBD2. The length of the CDR3 is 17 residues. Per the germline V gene, CDR1 is LGHNA and CDR2 is YNFKEQ. V lost 0 bases, J lost 5 bases, and 9 bases stayed unmatched. This chain's CDR3 is CASSQDGPSGGDETQYF. DNA for the CDR3: TGTGCCAGCAGCCAAGATGGGCCTAGCGGGGGCGACGAGACCCAGTACTTC.

The gene calls are TRBV12-5 and TRBJ2-7; D not certain. The V end was cut by 2 bases, the J end by 3 bases, with 17 bases between. There are 16 residues in the CDR3. CDR1 is LGHNT and CDR2 is FRNRAP in the germline V gene. The chain's CDR3 is CASGLPPINGDYEQYF. In DNA, the CDR3 is TGTGCTAGTGGTTTGCCCCCTATTAATGGAGACTACGAGCAGTACTTC.

This chain joins TRBV5-1 and TRBJ1-2; a possible D gene is TRBD1 (6 bases). V lost 0 bases to trimming and J lost 4 bases, with 16 bases between them. Germline V CDR1 and CDR2: SGHRS, YFSETQ. The CDR3 spans 16 residues. CDR3 DNA: TGCGCCAGCAGCTTGGCCCAGGGGTTTCTAGGCTATGGCTACACCTTC. Translation: CASSLAQGFLGYGYTF.

V gene TRBV15 combines with J gene TRBJ2-2, with TRBD1 matching over 7 bases. CDR3 length equals 15 residues. Trimming removed 3 bases from V and 1 base from J; junction bases left unmatched: 2. Germline V gene lookup returns CDR1 LNHNV and CDR2 YYDKDF (reference sequence). The chain's CDR3 is CATSRGTENTGELFF. CDR3 sequence (DNA): TGTGCCACCAGCAGGGGGACAGAGAACACCGGGGAGCTGTTTTTT.

CDR3 amino acids: CAWSEGDNEQFF. The CDR3 nucleotides read TGTGCCTGGAGTGAAGGGGACAATGAGCAGTTCTTC. The chain employs TRBV30 and TRBJ2-1; weak D call: TRBD1 (5 bases). V lost 1 base and J lost 5, with 6 bases in between. Germline V gene data show CDR1 as GTSNPN and CDR2 as SVGIG (reference sequence). The CDR3 runs to 12 residues.

The rearrangement joins TRBV4-1 to TRBJ2-1; no firm D call. CDR1 MGHRA and CDR2 YSYEKL come from the germline V gene. The CDR3 extends over 15 amino acids. The V end was cut by 1 base, the J end by 4 bases, with 11 bases between. In DNA form, the CDR3 reads TGCGCCAGCAGCCAAGGAACACAGATTTACAATGAGCAGTTCTTC. Its translation: CASSQGTQIYNEQFF.

The J gene is TRBJ2-6, the V gene TRBV19; perhaps TRBD1 as D (5 bases). The CDR3 is 15 residues long. CDR1 LNHDA and CDR2 SQIVND come from the germline V gene (reference sequence). The V end lost 5 bases, the J end lost 0 bases, and 8 bases lay between the germline ends. The DNA for the CDR3 is TGTGCCAGTAGTGACAGACTCTCTGGGGCCAACGTCCTGACTTTC. It codes for CASSDRLSGANVLTF.

The chain recombines TRBV5-4 with TRBJ1-1; 7 bases are shared with TRBD1. The germline V gene has CDR1 SGHNT and CDR2 YYREEE (reference sequence). The CDR3 consists of 14 residues. V dropped 4 bases and J dropped 5; count of bases not matched to a gene: 8. The CDR3 loop is CASSNRGRVTEAFF. Written as DNA, the CDR3 is TGTGCCAGCAGCAATAGGGGGCGTGTGACTGAAGCTTTCTTT. Full variable domain (outside the CDR3, taken from reference TRBV5-4 and TRBJ1-1): ETGVTQSPTHLIKTRGQQVTLRCSSQSGHNTVSWYQQALGQGPQFIFQYYREEENGRGNFPPRFSGLQFPNYSSELNVNALELDDSALYLCASSNRGRVTEAFFGQGTRLTVV.

The CDR3 DNA is TGTGCCAGCAGTAACTGCCTCCTCGACTCGAACTGGCGATGCACCCAGTACTTC. This sequence encodes CASSNCLLDSNWRCTQYF. This rearrangement joins TRBV6-2 or TRBV6-3 to TRBJ2-5; D unclear. This CDR3 contains 18 residues. In germline, CDR1 is MNHEY, CDR2 SVGEGT. V lost 5 bases to trimming and J lost 8 bases, with 30 bases between them.